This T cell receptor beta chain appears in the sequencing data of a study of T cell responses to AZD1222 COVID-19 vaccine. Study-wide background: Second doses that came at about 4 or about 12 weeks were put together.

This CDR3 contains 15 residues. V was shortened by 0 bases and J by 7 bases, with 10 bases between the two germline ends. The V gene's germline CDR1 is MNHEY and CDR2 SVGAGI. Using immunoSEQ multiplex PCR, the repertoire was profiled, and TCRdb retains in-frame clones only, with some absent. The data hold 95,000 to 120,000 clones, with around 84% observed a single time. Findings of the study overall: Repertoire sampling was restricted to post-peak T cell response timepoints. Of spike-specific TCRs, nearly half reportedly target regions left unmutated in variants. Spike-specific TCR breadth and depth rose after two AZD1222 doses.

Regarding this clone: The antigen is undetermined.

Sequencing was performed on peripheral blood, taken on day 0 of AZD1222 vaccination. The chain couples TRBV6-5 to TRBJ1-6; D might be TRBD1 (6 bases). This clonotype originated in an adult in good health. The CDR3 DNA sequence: TGTGCCAGCAGTTACTCTTTCAGGGGAAATTCACCCCTCCACTTT. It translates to CASSYSFRGNSPLHF.